The entry below describes one T cell receptor beta chain. This entry is derived from a study of shared T cell receptors in the human thymus. V gave up 4 bases and J gave up 4 bases; unmatched junction bases: 9. The germline gives CDR1 ENHRY, CDR2 SYGVKD. This CDR3 has 16 amino acids. The method was immunoSEQ multiplex PCR; TCRdb's version includes in-frame clones alone and lacks a portion of them. The table shows 550,000 to 800,000 clones, with approximately 85% occurring only once. These data are also associated with another study on human thymus T cells.

The clonotype originates from a girl under two years old with a congenital heart defect. The chain employs TRBV10-3 and TRBJ1-4; 7 bases align to TRBD1. Material: thymocytes. DNA of the CDR3: TGTGCCATCAGTGGAAACAGGGGATTGGGTAATGAAAAACTGTTTTTT. Residues: CAISGNRGLGNEKLFF.